This T cell receptor beta chain emerged from a study of blood T cell repertoires in COVID-19 (TCRdb year 2020). In the study overall: Samples from collaborators originated in the United States, Italy and Spain and spanned both the acute and convalescent phases of COVID-19. The prospective study material was composed of cDNA or gDNA derived from T cells, B-cell-depleted T cells, or PBMCs. Deeply sampled blood TCRbeta repertoires from subjects exposed to, actively infected with, or recovered from COVID-19 were included in the dataset. The repertoires were released in a freely available public database meant as a resource for research on the immune response to SARS-CoV-2. The samples were drawn from the first 160 participants of the ongoing ImmuneRACE study and from 1,254 subjects provided by 6 global collaborators. Nearly every sample came with metadata listing a de-identified subject ID, COVID-19 status, age in years and sex. Where available, HLA class I and class II types were taken from metadata supplied by the sample provider and were not determined by assay-based typing.

Overall study results and their limits: How much clinical and demographic metadata was included differed by source and by participant, and the metadata was provided uncurated.

The collaborating institutions used their own protocols to collect whole blood in K2EDTA tubes. For TCRbeta analysis, collaborators shipped samples as frozen whole blood, isolated PBMCs, or DNA extracted from either of those sample types. The germline V gene (reference sequence) supplies CDR1 GTSNPN and CDR2 SVGIG. The CDR3 has 12 amino acids, counting the end cysteine and phenylalanine. Only the CDR3 portion is preserved as DNA: 36 bases, with reading frame beginning at the first base. V is clipped by 0 bases and J by 4 bases, and the sequence between their germline boundaries is 6 bases long. This clone was detected only once. Its antigen is not yet known. Per-base qualities were not stored, and no clone one base away is much larger. TCRbeta CDR3 regions were amplified from genomic DNA by means of the immunoSEQ Assay, a bias-controlled multiplex PCR. The source study handled its data this way. Within the assay, amplification of reference gene primers was used to estimate how many nucleated cells each sample contained. To quantify the absolute abundance of each unique TCRbeta CDR3 rearrangement, sequence reads were collapsed and filtered. Productive Simpson clonality was computed per sample as the square root of Simpson's diversity index over productive rearrangements. Imported from immuneACCESS, the table was reduced by TCRdb to in-frame sequences with V and J called. These copies leave out some clones; in studies compared against another copy, an unresolved V gene accounts for under half, and the cause of the remainder is not known. D and trimming were read from the DNA, whereas the V and J calls and clone size are those reported in that table. The table for this sample lists approximately 270,000 clones; around nine tenths of them were counted only once. The ten largest clones take up about 8.7% of the sample.

This TCR came from a man aged 35-49 years with active or convalescent COVID-19. Sequenced sample: peripheral blood. Recombination linked TRBV30 to TRBJ1-2, with the D gene call left open. At the DNA level, the sequence is TGTGCCTGGAGTGTATACAGCTATGGCTACACCTTC. This codes for CAWSVYSYGYTF.